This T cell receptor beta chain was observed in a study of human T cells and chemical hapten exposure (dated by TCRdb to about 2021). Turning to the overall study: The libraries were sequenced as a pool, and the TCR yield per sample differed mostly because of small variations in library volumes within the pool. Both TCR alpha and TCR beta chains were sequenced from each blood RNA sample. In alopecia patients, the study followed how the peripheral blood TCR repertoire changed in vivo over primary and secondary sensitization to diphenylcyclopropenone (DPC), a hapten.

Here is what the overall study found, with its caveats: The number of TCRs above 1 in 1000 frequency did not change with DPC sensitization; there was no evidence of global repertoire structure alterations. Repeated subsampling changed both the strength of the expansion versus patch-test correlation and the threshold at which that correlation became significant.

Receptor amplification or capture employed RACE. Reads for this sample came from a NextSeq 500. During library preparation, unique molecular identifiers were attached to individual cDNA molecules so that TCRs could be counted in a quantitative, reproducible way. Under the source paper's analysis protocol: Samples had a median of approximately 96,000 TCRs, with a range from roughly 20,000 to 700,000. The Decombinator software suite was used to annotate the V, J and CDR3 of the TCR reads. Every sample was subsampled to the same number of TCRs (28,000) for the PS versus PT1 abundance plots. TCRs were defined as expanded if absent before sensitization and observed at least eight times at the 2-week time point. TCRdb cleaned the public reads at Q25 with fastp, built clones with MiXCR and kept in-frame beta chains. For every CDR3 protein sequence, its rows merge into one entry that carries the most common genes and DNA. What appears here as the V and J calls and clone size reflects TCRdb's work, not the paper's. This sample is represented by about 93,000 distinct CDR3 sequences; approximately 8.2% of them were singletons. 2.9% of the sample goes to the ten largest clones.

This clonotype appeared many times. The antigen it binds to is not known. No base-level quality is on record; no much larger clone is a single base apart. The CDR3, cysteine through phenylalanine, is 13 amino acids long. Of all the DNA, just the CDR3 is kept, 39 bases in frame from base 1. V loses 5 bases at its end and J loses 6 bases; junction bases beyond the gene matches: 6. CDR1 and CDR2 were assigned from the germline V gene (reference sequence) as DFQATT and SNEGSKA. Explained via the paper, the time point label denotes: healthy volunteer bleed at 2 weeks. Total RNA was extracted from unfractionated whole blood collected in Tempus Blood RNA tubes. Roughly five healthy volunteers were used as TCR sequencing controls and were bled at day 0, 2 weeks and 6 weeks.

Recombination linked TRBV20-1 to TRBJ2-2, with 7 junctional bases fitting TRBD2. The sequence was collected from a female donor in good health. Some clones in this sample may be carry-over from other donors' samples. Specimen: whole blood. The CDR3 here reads CSALVAGAGELFF. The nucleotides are TGCAGTGCTCTAGTCGCGGGAGCCGGGGAGCTGTTTTTT.